The next 26 T cell receptor beta chains were all read from a single sample in a study of cytomegalovirus exposure and HLA in healthy donors. 60 Vbeta and 13 Jbeta primers were used in PCR. The method was immunoSEQ multiplex PCR; TCRdb's version includes in-frame clones alone and lacks a portion of them. The sample contains about 97,000 clones, roughly 80% of which appear only once. The sequenced sample was PBMCs. The source of these receptors is a man in his forties in good health and CMV-seronegative.

J is TRBJ2-5 and V is TRBV30; 12 bases agree with TRBD2. CDR3 size: 17 residues. Germline CDR1 GTSNPN, CDR2 SVGIG (reference sequence). Germline trimming cut 3 bases from V and 4 bases from J; bases unmatched to any gene: 12. The DNA for the CDR3 is TGTGCCTGGAGCCATACAACACTAGCGGGGGGTCTAGAGACCCAGTACTTC. This gives the protein CAWSHTTLAGGLETQYF.

The genes are TRBV10-3 and TRBJ1-1; unclear D gene. CDR3 length: 16 amino acids. V lost 3 bases and J lost 0, with 14 bases in between. Germline CDR1 and CDR2: ENHRY and SYGVKD. CDR3 DNA sequence: TGTGCCATCAGTGACGTTACCTTGGGCCTGAACACTGAAGCTTTCTTT. Translating it yields CAISDVTLGLNTEAFF.

J is TRBJ1-1 and V is TRBV9; a weak D match, TRBD1 (5 bases). V dropped 4 bases and J dropped 4 bases, with 11 bases sitting between them. The CDR3 is made up of 13 amino acids. Germline values: CDR1 SGDLS, CDR2 YYNGEE. The CDR3 region is CASSMGGGTEAFF. The CDR3 DNA follows: TGTGCCAGCAGCATGGGGGGAGGCACTGAAGCTTTCTTT.

The J gene is TRBJ2-5, the V gene TRBV7-6; TRBD1 matches at 9 bases. CDR1 and CDR2 (germline): SGHVS, FNYEAQ. There are 13 residues in the CDR3. V trimming: 5 bases; J trimming: 4 bases; junction bases outside the gene matches: 2. CDR3 sequence: CASSPGQGETQYF. For the CDR3, the DNA is TGTGCCAGCAGCCCGGGACAGGGAGAGACCCAGTACTTC.

This chain links TRBV30 with TRBJ1-1, with D possibly matching TRBD1 (5 bases). The CDR3 has 12 amino acids. CDR1 and CDR2 from the germline V gene are GTSNPN and SVGIG (reference sequence). Trimming left V 5 bases short and J 3 bases short, with 10 bases between. The CDR3 bases are TGTGCCTGGGGGGCAAGGCACACTGAAGCTTTCTTT. Translating gives CAWGARHTEAFF.

This chain connects TRBV5-1 to TRBJ2-3; a possible D gene is TRBD1 (5 bases). This CDR3 region has 14 residues. Trimming shortened V by 7 bases and J by 2 bases, and 14 bases separated the two germline ends. Germline CDR1 SGHRS, CDR2 YFSETQ. CDR3 protein: CASYPNGATDTQYF. The CDR3, as DNA: TGCGCCAGCTATCCGAATGGGGCCACAGATACGCAGTATTTT.

This chain links TRBV5-1 with TRBJ1-4; D is undetermined. The CDR3 has 14 residues. Germline values: CDR1 SGHRS, CDR2 YFSETQ. V was cut by 2 bases and J by 8 bases, with 13 bases left in between. CDR3 sequence reads: CASSFGGLREKLFF. The DNA for the CDR3 is TGCGCCAGCAGCTTCGGAGGTTTACGAGAAAAACTGTTTTTT.

V is TRBV11-2 and J is TRBJ2-7; a weak D match, TRBD1 (5 bases). The V end lost 2 bases, the J end lost 2 bases, and 10 bases lay between the germline ends. CDR1 is SGHAT and CDR2 is FQNNGV in the germline V gene. The CDR3 sequence is 14 residues long. For the CDR3, the DNA is TGTGCCAGCAGCTTATCCCAGGGCCCCTACGAGCAGTACTTC. It codes for CASSLSQGPYEQYF.

The chain joins TRBV7-8 to TRBJ1-1; no clear D gene. This CDR3 is built from 14 residues. Germline V lookup: CDR1 SGHVS, CDR2 FQNEAQ. The V end was cut by 5 bases, the J end by 1 base, with 11 bases between. In DNA form, the CDR3 reads TGTGCCAGCAGCATGTATAGATCGAACACTGAAGCTTTCTTT. Its translation is CASSMYRSNTEAFF.

This clone was seen a single time. This chain uses TRBV2 with TRBJ1-1, with 9 bases lining up with TRBD1. The CDR3 loop spans 14 amino acids. Germline CDR1 SNHLY, CDR2 FYNNEI. The junction had 2 bases not matched to a gene; V was cut back by 6 bases and J by 0 bases. CDR3 region: CASRDRGLNTEAFF. Written as DNA, the CDR3 is TGTGCCAGCAGGGACAGGGGATTGAACACTGAAGCTTTCTTT.

The rearrangement uses TRBV7-6 and TRBJ1-2, with D tentatively TRBD1 (6 bases). The CDR3 extends over 14 amino acids. V lost 3 bases and J lost 2, with 10 bases in between. CDR1 and CDR2 (germline): SGHVS, FNYEAQ. CDR3 in amino acids: CASSFRDKNYGYTF. The CDR3 DNA follows: TGTGCCAGCAGCTTCCGGGACAAGAACTATGGCTACACCTTC.

The chain joins TRBV6-1 to TRBJ1-4, with D perhaps TRBD1 (5 bases). Trimming took 0 bases from V and 4 from J, leaving 12 bases between them. The germline V gene has CDR1 MNHNS and CDR2 SASEGT. This CDR3 is built from 16 residues. CDR3 sequence reads: CASSEALTGVNEKLFF. For the CDR3, the DNA is TGTGCCAGCAGTGAAGCGCTTACGGGGGTTAATGAAAAACTGTTTTTT.

A few counts support this clone. The rearrangement links TRBV4-1 to TRBJ2-3, with unresolved D. Trimming removed 0 bases from V and 2 bases from J, with 6 bases in between. In germline, CDR1 is MGHRA, CDR2 YSYEKL. The CDR3 has 14 residues. For the CDR3, the DNA is TGCGCCAGCAGCCAAGATAGAAACACAGATACGCAGTATTTT. Translating gives CASSQDRNTDTQYF.

The genes are TRBV7-2 and TRBJ2-5, with 12 bases lining up with TRBD2. Germline V gene sequence: CDR1 SGHTA, CDR2 FQGNSA. The CDR3 covers 15 residues. V trimming: 2 bases; J trimming: 5 bases; junction bases outside the gene matches: 3. The CDR3 loop is CASSLTSGGSETQYF. CDR3 bases: TGTGCCAGCAGCTTAACTAGCGGGGGGTCGGAGACCCAGTACTTC.

The V and J genes are TRBV6-6 and TRBJ2-1, with 7 bases that match TRBD1. The CDR3 has 15 residues. Germline CDR1 and CDR2: MNHNY and SVGAGI (reference sequence). The V and J ends lost 6 bases and 4 bases, in that order; junction bases with no gene match: 9. CDR3 sequence: CASRPDGDSYNEQFF. As DNA, the CDR3 is TGTGCCAGCAGGCCAGATGGGGACAGTTACAATGAGCAGTTCTTC.

This sequence joins TRBV10-3 and TRBJ1-1; TRBD1 is a possible D gene (5 bases). V was shortened by 2 bases and J by 5 bases, with 12 bases between the two germline ends. CDR1 and CDR2 from the germline V gene are ENHRY and SYGVKD. This CDR3 is built from 14 residues. The CDR3 DNA is TGTGCCATCAGTGAGGGGCAGGGTAGAACTGAAGCTTTCTTT. It codes for CAISEGQGRTEAFF.

J is TRBJ2-5 and V is TRBV4-1; 7 bases are shared with TRBD2. The CDR3 is 15 residues long. Germline V gives CDR1 MGHRA, CDR2 YSYEKL. Germline trimming cut 1 base from V and 0 bases from J; bases unmatched to any gene: 2. In nucleotides, the CDR3 is TGCGCCAGCAGCCAAGGGGAGGGAAACCAAGAGACCCAGTACTTC. It yields the protein CASSQGEGNQETQYF.

V is TRBV18 and J is TRBJ1-2; 9 nucleotides agree with TRBD1. This CDR3 is built from 15 residues. The germline CDR1 and CDR2 sequences are KGHSH and LQKENI. Trimming took 6 bases from V and 4 from J; bases not matched to a gene: 9. Here the CDR3 DNA reads TGTGCCAGCTCGCCTACAGGGGGCTTCGGCTATGGCTACACCTTC. As protein: CASSPTGGFGYGYTF.

The V gene is TRBV18, the J gene TRBJ2-1; 10 bases align to TRBD1. J was trimmed by 0 bases and V by 6 bases; bases with no gene match: 11. Germline V CDR1 and CDR2: KGHSH, LQKENI. This CDR3 region has 18 residues. The CDR3 here is CASSPGQGISSSYNEQFF. The CDR3 bases are TGTGCCAGCTCCCCGGGACAGGGGATTAGCAGCTCCTACAATGAGCAGTTCTTC.

The chain uses TRBV21-1 and TRBJ2-2; TRBD1, the D gene given by the table, was not confirmed from the DNA. TRBV21-1 corresponds to a pseudogene. CDR3 length equals 14 residues. The CDR3 DNA reads as TGTGCCAGCAGCAAAGAGGGGGTCACCGGGGAGCTGTTTTTT. It yields the protein CASSKEGVTGELFF.

The V gene is TRBV30, the J gene TRBJ2-2; 8 positions match TRBD2. The CDR3 has 15 amino acids. V gave up 5 bases and J gave up 3 bases; unmatched junction bases: 8. The germline V gene has CDR1 GTSNPN and CDR2 SVGIG (reference sequence). CDR3 protein: CAWRTSGPYTGELFF. In DNA, the CDR3 is TGTGCCTGGCGTACTAGCGGTCCGTACACCGGGGAGCTGTTTTTT.

The chain carries TRBV30 and TRBJ1-2, with 9 bases matching TRBD1. CDR1 GTSNPN and CDR2 SVGIG come from the germline V gene (reference sequence). The ends lost 4 bases at V and 7 bases at J; junction bases unmatched: 10. The CDR3 has 14 amino acids. CDR3 sequence: CAWIRGTGHRGYTF. The CDR3, as DNA: TGTGCCTGGATTCGGGGGACAGGGCATCGTGGCTACACCTTC.

The chain carries TRBV7-2 and TRBJ1-5; perhaps TRBD1 as D (5 bases). The V and J ends lost 3 bases and 3 bases respectively, with 9 bases between them. Germline CDR1 and CDR2: SGHTA and FQGNSA. This CDR3 is 14 amino acids long. This CDR3 reads CASSFGHLNQPQHF. The CDR3 nucleotides are TGTGCCAGCAGCTTTGGACACCTCAATCAGCCCCAGCATTTT.

The rearrangement links TRBV6-1 to TRBJ2-5, with 7 bases identical to TRBD1. Germline V lookup: CDR1 MNHNS, CDR2 SASEGT. This CDR3 has 13 amino acids. The V gene end was trimmed by 6 bases and the J gene end by 3 bases; junction bases not matched to a gene: 4. DNA of the CDR3: TGTGCCAGCAGACCGGGACAGAAAGAGACCCAGTACTTC. This sequence encodes CASRPGQKETQYF.

CDR3 sequence: CASRKTSSDTQYF. The CDR3 DNA reads as TGTGCCAGCAGGAAGACTAGTTCAGATACGCAGTATTTT. The V and J genes are TRBV6-6 and TRBJ2-3; D is perhaps TRBD2 (6 bases). V was cut by 6 bases and J by 4 bases, with 11 bases left in between. Germline values: CDR1 MNHNY, CDR2 SVGAGI (reference sequence). The CDR3 covers 13 residues.

This clone was recorded a few times. Other DNA sequences in this specimen translate into the identical CDR3. This rearrangement joins TRBV5-1 to TRBJ2-5; possible D gene TRBD2, 6 bases. The CDR3 covers 14 residues. Deletions cut 4 bases from V and 5 bases from J, with 15 bases between. Germline V gives CDR1 SGHRS, CDR2 YFSETQ. CDR3 bases: TGCGCCAGCAGCCCCGGGACTCCCGCGGAGACCCAGTACTTC. This gives the protein CASSPGTPAETQYF.